This T cell receptor beta chain was documented in a study of T cells after yellow fever vaccination. Comment on this clonotype: What it binds is not known.

Trimming at V came to 7 bases and at J to 8 bases, leaving 12 bases not matched to a gene. This CDR3 is built from 14 residues. Synthesis of TCR cDNA relied on 5'RACE template switching, which attached a universal primer site and UMIs. TCRdb passed the 5' RACE reads through MiXCR, listing each CDR3 protein once. The repertoire holds some 500,000 distinct CDR3 sequences, 13% seen once, with more than 13% in the top ten. Study findings and constraints: Post-booster samples contained most primary-vaccination clones (around 95% CD4, less than 90% CD8).

This sequence joins TRBV12-3 or TRBV12-4 and TRBJ1-1, with 8 nucleotides matching TRBD1. The receptor comes from a man under 40 who received the YFV17D yellow fever vaccine. Sequencing used PBMCs, obtained on the day of the yellow fever booster vaccination. The CDR3 protein is CASTLEQGGLEAFF. Here the CDR3 DNA reads TGTGCCAGCACTTTGGAACAGGGGGGCCTCGAAGCTTTCTTT.